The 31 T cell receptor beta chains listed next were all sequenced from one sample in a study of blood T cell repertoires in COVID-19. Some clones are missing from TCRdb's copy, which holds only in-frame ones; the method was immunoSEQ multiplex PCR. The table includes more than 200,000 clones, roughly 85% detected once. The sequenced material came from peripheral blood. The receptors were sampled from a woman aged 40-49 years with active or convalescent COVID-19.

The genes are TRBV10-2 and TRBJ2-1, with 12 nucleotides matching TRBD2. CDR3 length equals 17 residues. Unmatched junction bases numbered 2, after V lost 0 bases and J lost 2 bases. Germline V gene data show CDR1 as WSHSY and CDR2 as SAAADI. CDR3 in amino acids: CASSESRLAGAYNEQFF. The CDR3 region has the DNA TGCGCCAGCAGTGAGTCGAGACTAGCGGGGGCCTACAATGAGCAGTTCTTC.

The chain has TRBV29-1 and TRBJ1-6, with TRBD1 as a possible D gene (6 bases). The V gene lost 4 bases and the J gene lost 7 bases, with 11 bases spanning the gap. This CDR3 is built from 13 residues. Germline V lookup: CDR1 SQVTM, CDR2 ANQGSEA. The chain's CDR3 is CSVARTENSPLHF. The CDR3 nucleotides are TGCAGCGTTGCAAGGACAGAGAATTCACCCCTCCACTTT.

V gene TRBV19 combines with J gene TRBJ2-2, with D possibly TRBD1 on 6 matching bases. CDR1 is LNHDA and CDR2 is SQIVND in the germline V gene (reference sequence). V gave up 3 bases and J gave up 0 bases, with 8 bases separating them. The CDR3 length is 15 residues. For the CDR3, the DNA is TGTGCCAGTAGTATCAGGGGTCCGAACACCGGGGAGCTGTTTTTT. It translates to CASSIRGPNTGELFF.

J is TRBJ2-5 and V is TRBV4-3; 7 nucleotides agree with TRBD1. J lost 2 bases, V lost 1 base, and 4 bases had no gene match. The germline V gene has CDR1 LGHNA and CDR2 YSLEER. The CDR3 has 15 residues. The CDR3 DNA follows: TGCGCCAGCAGCCAAGGGGGACAGAATCAAGAGACCCAGTACTTC. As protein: CASSQGGQNQETQYF.

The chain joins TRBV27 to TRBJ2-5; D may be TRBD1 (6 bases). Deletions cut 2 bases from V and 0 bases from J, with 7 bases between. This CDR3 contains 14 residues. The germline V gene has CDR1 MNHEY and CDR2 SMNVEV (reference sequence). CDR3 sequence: CASSLRQDQETQYF. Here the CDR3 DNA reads TGTGCCAGCAGTTTACGACAGGACCAAGAGACCCAGTACTTC.

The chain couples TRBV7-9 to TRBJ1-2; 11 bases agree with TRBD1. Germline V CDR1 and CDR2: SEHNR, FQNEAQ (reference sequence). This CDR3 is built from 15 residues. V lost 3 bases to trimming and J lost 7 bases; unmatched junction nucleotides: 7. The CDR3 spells CASSFGQGARRGYTF. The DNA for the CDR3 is TGTGCCAGCAGCTTTGGACAGGGGGCGCGTCGTGGCTACACCTTC.

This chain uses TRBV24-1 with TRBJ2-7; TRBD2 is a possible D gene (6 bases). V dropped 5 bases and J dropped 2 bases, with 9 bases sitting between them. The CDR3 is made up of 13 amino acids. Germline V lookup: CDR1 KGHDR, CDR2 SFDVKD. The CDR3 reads CATSAGVAYEQYF. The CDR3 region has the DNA TGTGCCACCAGTGCGGGGGTAGCCTACGAGCAGTACTTC.

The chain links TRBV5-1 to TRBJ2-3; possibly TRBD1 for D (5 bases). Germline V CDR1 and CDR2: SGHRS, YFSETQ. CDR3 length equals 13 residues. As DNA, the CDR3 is TGCGCTACGGGCAGGGAATTTGGAGATACGCAGTATTTT. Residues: CATGREFGDTQYF.

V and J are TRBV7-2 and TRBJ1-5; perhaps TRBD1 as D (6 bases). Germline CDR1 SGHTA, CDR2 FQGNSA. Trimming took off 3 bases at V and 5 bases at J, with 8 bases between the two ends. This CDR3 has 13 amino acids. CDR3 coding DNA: TGTGCCAGCAGCTTGAGGACAGATCAGCCCCAGCATTTT. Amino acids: CASSLRTDQPQHF.

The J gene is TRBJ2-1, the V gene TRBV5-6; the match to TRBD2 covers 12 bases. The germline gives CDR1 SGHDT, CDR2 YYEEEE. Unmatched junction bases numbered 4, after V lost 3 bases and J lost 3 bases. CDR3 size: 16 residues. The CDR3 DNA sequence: TGTGCCAGCAGCTCGACTAGCGGGAGCCTCTACAATGAGCAGTTCTTC. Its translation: CASSSTSGSLYNEQFF. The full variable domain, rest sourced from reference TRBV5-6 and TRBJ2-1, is DAGVTQSPTHLIKTRGQQVTLRCSPKSGHDTVSWYQQALGQGPQFIFQYYEEEERQRGNFPDRFSGHQFPNYSSELNVNALLLGDSALYLCASSSTSGSLYNEQFFGPGTRLTVL.

Here the CDR3 DNA reads TGTGCCAGTAGTAAATTAACAGGGGGCGCTGGAAACACCATATATTTT. Translating gives CASSKLTGGAGNTIYF. The chain recombines TRBV19 with TRBJ1-3; 9 nucleotides align to TRBD1. This CDR3 comprises 16 residues. Germline CDR1 is LNHDA and CDR2 is SQIVND (reference sequence). With V trimmed by 4 bases and J by 2 bases, 6 bases remained unmatched.

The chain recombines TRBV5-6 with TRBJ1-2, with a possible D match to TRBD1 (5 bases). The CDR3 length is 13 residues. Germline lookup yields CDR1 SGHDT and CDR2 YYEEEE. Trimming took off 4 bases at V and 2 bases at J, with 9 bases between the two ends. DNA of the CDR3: TGTGCCAGCAGCCGACAGTACAACTATGGCTACACCTTC. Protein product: CASSRQYNYGYTF.

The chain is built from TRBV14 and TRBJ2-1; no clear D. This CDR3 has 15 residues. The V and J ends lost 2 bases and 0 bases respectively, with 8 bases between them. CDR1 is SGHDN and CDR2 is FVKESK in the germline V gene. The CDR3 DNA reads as TGTGCCAGCAGCCAATCAACGAGCTCCTACAATGAGCAGTTCTTC. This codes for CASSQSTSSYNEQFF.

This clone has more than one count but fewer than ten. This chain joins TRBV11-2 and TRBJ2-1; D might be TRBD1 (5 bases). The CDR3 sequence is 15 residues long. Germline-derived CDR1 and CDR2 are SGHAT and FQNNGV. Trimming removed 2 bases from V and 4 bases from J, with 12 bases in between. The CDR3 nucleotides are TGTGCCAGCAGCTTACAGGGATCGTATTACAATGAGCAGTTCTTC. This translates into CASSLQGSYYNEQFF.

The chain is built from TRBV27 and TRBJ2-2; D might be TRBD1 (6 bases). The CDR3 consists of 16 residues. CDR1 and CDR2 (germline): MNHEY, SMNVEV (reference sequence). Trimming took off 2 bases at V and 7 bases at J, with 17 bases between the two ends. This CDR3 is CASSLEPPQGHGELFF. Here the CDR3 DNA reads TGTGCCAGCAGTTTAGAACCGCCCCAGGGGCACGGGGAGCTGTTTTTT.

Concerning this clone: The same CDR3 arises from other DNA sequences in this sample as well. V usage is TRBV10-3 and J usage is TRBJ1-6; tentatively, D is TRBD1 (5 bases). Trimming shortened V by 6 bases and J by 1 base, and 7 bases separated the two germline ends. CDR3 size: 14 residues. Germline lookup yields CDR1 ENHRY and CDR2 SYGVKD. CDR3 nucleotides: TGTGCCATCAGGCAGGGTTCCTATAATTCACCCCTCCACTTT. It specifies CAIRQGSYNSPLHF.

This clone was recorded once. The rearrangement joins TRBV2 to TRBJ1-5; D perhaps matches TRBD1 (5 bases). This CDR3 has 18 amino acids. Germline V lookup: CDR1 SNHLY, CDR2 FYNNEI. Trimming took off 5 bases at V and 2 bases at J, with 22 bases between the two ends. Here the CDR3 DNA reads TGTGCCAGCAGTTTTCTACCGGGCTCCAGGGCGGGCAATCAGCCCCAGCATTTT. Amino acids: CASSFLPGSRAGNQPQHF. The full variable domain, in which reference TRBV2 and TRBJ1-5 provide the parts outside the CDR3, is EPEVTQTPSHQVTQMGQEVILRCVPISNHLYFYWYRQILGQKVEFLVSFYNNEISEKSEIFDDQFSVERPDGSNFTLKIRSTKLEDSAMYFCASSFLPGSRAGNQPQHFGDGTRLSIL.

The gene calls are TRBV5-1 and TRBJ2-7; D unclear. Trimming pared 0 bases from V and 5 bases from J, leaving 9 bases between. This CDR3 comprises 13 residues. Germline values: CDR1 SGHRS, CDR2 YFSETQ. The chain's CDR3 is CASSLAFGDEQYF. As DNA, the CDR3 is TGCGCCAGCAGCTTGGCGTTCGGTGACGAGCAGTACTTC.

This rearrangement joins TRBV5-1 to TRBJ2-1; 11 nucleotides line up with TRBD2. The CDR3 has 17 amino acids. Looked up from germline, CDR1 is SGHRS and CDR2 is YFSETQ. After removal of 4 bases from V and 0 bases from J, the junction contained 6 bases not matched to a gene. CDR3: CASSPGTSGGSYNEQFF. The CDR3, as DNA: TGCGCCAGCAGCCCCGGGACTAGCGGAGGCTCCTACAATGAGCAGTTCTTC.

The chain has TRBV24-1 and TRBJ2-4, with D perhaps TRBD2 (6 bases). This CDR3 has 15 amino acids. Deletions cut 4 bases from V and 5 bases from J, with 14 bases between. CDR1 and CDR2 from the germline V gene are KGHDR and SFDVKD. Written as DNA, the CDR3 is TGTGCCACCAGTGACCCCACCGGGGGAGAAAACATTCAGTACTTC. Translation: CATSDPTGGENIQYF.

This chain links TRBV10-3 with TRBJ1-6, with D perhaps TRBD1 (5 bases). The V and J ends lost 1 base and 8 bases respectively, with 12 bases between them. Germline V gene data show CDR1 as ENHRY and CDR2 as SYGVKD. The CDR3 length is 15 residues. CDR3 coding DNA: TGTGCCATCAGTGAGTTGGGGGGATTGGATTCACCCCTCCACTTT. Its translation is CAISELGGLDSPLHF.

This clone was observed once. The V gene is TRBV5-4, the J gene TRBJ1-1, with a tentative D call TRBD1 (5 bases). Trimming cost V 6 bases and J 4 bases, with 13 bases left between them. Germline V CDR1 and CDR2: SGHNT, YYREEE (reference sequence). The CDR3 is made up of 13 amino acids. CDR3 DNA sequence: TGTGCCAGCAACCGGGGCGGGGGCACTGAAGCTTTCTTT. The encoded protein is CASNRGGGTEAFF.

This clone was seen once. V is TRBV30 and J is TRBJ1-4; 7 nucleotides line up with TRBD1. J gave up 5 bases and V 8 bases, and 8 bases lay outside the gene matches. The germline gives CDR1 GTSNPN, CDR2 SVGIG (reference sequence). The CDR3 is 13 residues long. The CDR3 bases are TGTGCCCAGAACAGGGGTTCGAATGAAAAACTGTTTTTT. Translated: CAQNRGSNEKLFF.

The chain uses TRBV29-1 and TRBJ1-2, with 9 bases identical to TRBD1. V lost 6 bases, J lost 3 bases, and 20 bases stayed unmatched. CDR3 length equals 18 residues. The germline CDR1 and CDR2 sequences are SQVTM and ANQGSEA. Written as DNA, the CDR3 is TGCAGCGTGCGAATACCCGGGACAGGGATACCCCAAGACTATGGCTACACCTTC. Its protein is CSVRIPGTGIPQDYGYTF.

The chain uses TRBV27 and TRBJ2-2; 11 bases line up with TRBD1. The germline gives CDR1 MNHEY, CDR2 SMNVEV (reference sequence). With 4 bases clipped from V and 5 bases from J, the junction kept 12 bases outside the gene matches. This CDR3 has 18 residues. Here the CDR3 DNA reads TGTGCCAGCAGTTCCCGGGACAGGGGGGAAGTACGGACCGGGGAGCTGTTTTTT. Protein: CASSSRDRGEVRTGELFF.

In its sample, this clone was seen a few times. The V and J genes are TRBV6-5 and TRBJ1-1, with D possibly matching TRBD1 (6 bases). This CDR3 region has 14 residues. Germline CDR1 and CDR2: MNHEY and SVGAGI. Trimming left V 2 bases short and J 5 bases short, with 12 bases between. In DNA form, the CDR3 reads TGTGCCAGCAGTTACCACAGGGTAGGGACTGAAGCTTTCTTT. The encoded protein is CASSYHRVGTEAFF.

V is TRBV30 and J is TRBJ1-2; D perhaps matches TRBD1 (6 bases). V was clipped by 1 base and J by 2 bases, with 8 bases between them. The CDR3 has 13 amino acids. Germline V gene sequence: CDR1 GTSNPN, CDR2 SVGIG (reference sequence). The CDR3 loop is CAWSEDSNYGYTF. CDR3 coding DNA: TGTGCCTGGAGTGAGGACAGCAACTATGGCTACACCTTC.

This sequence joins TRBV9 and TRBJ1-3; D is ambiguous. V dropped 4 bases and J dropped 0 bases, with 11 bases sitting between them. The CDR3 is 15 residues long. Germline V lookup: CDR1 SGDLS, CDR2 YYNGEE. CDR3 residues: CASSLGPDSGNTIYF. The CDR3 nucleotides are TGTGCCAGCAGCCTTGGGCCCGACTCTGGAAACACCATATATTTT.

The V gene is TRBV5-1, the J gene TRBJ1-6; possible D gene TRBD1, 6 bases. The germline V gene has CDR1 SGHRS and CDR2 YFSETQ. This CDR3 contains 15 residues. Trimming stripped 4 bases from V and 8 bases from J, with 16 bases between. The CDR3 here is CASSRGQIGDSPLHF. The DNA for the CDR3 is TGCGCCAGCAGCCGGGGACAAATCGGAGATTCACCCCTCCACTTT.

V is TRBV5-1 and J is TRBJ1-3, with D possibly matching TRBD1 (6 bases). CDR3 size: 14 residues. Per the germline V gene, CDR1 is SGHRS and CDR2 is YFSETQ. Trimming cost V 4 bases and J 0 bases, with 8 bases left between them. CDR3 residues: CASSRDISGNTIYF. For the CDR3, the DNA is TGCGCCAGCAGCCGGGACATCTCTGGAAACACCATATATTTT. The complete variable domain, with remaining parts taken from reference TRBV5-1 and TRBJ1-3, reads KAGVTQTPRYLIKTRGQQVTLSCSPISGHRSVSWYQQTPGQGLQFLFEYFSETQRNKGNFPGRFSGRQFSNSRSEMNVSTLELGDSALYLCASSRDISGNTIYFGEGSWLTVV.

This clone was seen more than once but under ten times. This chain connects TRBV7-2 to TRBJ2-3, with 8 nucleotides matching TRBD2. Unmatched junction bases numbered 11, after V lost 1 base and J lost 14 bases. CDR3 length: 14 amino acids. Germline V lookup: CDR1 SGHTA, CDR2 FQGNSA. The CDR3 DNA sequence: TGTGCCAGCAGCTTAGGTGGGCGGGGGGCCCCCGGGTATTTT. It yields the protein CASSLGGRGAPGYF.